This T cell receptor (beta chain) was profiled in a study of T cell responses to AZD1222 COVID-19 vaccine. Overall study findings and caveats: Spike-specific TCR breadth and depth went up after people got two AZD1222 doses. Clonal diversity was possibly underestimated, and the donors were mostly white British, with more females. None of the repertoires were sampled until the peak T cell response had passed.

The assay was immunoSEQ multiplex PCR, and TCRdb's table has in-frame clones only and misses some. The sample consists of roughly 140,000 clones, more than 80% of them appearing once. Comments on this clone: What it binds is not known.

CDR1 and CDR2 (germline): MNHEY, SVGAGI. This CDR3 spans 13 amino acids. Trimming left V 6 bases short and J 3 bases short, with 11 bases between. V is TRBV6-5 and J is TRBJ1-1; no clear D gene. The receptor comes from an adult who received the AZD1222 COVID-19 vaccine. The sequencing here drew on peripheral blood, taken 28 days after the second AZD1222 dose. This chain's CDR3 is CASSLSVYTEAFF. CDR3 nucleotides: TGTGCCAGCAGCCTCTCGGTTTACACTGAAGCTTTCTTT.